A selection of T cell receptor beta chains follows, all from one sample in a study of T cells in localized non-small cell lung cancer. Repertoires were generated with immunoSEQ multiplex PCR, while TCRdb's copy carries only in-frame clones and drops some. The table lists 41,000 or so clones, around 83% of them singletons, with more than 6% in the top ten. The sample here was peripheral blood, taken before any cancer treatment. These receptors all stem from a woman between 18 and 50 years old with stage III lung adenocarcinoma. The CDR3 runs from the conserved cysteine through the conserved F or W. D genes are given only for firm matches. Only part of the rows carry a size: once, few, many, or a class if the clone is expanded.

TGTGCCAGCAGCTTGCAGCTAGCTAACTATGGCTACACCTTC CASSLQLANYGYTF NA TRBJ1-2 NA TRBV5-8
TGTGCCAGCAGCAGACCCACTAGCGGGGGATCCTACGAGCAGTACTTC CASSRPTSGGSYEQYF TRBD2 TRBJ2-7 NA TRBV11-1
TGTGCCAGCGGATACAGGGGCGATACGCAGTATTTT CASGYRGDTQYF TRBD1 TRBJ2-3 few TRBV5-4
TGTGCCACCAGTAGAATGCAGGGACGAGAGACCCAGTACTTC CATSRMQGRETQYF NA TRBJ2-5 NA TRBV6-5
TGTGCCAGCTCCTCCGAGACAGGGATGCAAGAGACCCAGTACTTC CASSSETGMQETQYF TRBD1 TRBJ2-5 NA TRBV2
TGCGCCAGCAGCCCCAGGGGGCCGAACGGGGAGCTGTTTTTT CASSPRGPNGELFF TRBD1 TRBJ2-2 once TRBV4-1
TGTGCTAGTGGCGACGACCTTTACAGGGGTTTAGATGGCTACACCTTC CASGDDLYRGLDGYTF TRBD1 TRBJ1-2 NA TRBV12-5
TGTGCCAGCAGCCAGGGGGCTGGATATGGCTACACCTTC CASSQGAGYGYTF TRBD1 TRBJ1-2 once TRBV2
TGTGCCAGTAGTTCGGGGACAGCCATCTCGAATGAGCAGTTCTTC CASSSGTAISNEQFF TRBD1 TRBJ2-1 NA TRBV19
TGTGCCAGCAGCGTACGACAGGTGCGGGATCTGAACACTGAAGCTTTCTTT CASSVRQVRDLNTEAFF NA TRBJ1-1 NA TRBV7-9
TGTGCCAGCATACACAACGGACAGGGGTCTGGAAACACCATATATTTT CASIHNGQGSGNTIYF TRBD1 TRBJ1-3 NA TRBV6-6
TGCGCCAGCAGCCAAGGGGCTAGCGGCCAATACAATGAGCAGTTCTTC CASSQGASGQYNEQFF TRBD2 TRBJ2-1 NA TRBV4-1
TGTGCCAGCAGCTTCGGGTCCTCCTACGAGCAGTACTTC CASSFGSSYEQYF NA TRBJ2-7 once TRBV7-2
TGTGCCAGCAGTTCTTGGCGGGGGGCCACAGATACGCAGTATTTT CASSSWRGATDTQYF TRBD2 TRBJ2-3 NA TRBV6-5
TGCGCCAGCAGCCCCGGGGGACAGTTGGCTAATCAGCCCCAGCATTTT CASSPGGQLANQPQHF TRBD1 TRBJ1-5 NA TRBV5-1
TGTGCCAGCATCACAGGGGACACTGAAGCTTTCTTT CASITGDTEAFF TRBD1 TRBJ1-1 few TRBV2
TGTGCCAGCAGCCCCAGGGGGTCCAGCCTAAGCACAGATACGCAGTATTTT CASSPRGSSLSTDTQYF TRBD1 TRBJ2-3 NA TRBV5-5
TGCAGCGTTCTGGAGGCAGATACGCAGTATTTT CSVLEADTQYF NA TRBJ2-3 NA TRBV29-1
TGCGCCAGCAGTTCAGACATGGGGGGAGACACTGAAGCTTTCTTT CASSSDMGGDTEAFF NA TRBJ1-1 NA TRBV5-1
TGCGCCAGCAGCTACCGGACCGATTTCAGCTCCTACGAGCAGTACTTC CASSYRTDFSSYEQYF NA TRBJ2-7 NA TRBV5-1
TGTGCCAGCAGCCTCGGACAGTATTCCAATTCACCCCTCCACTTT CASSLGQYSNSPLHF NA TRBJ1-6 once TRBV2
TGCGCCAGCAGCTTGTCCCTTACAGATACGCAGTATTTT CASSLSLTDTQYF NA TRBJ2-3 NA TRBV5-1
TGTGCCAGCAGCCCAGGGAGAGGGTTTGCAGATACGCAGTATTTT CASSPGRGFADTQYF NA TRBJ2-3 once TRBV5-4
TGTGCCAGCACCAAATCGAACACCGGGGAGCTGTTTTTT CASTKSNTGELFF NA TRBJ2-2 once TRBV11-2
TGTGTCTGCGGCGGGTGGGAGACCCAGTACTTC CVCGGWETQYF NA TRBJ2-5 NA TRBV6-6
TGTGCCAGCAGCTGGGGGGGACAGAGAACAGATACGCAGTATTTT CASSWGGQRTDTQYF NA TRBJ2-3 NA TRBV5-4
TGCGCCAGCAGTCATACGAGGGGCACAGATACGCAGTATTTT CASSHTRGTDTQYF NA TRBJ2-3 NA TRBV23-1
TGTGCCAGCAGCTTATACGGGGCGGGGAACACTGAAGCTTTCTTT CASSLYGAGNTEAFF NA TRBJ1-1 once TRBV7-3
TGTGCCAGCAGCCAGGGACAGGGGTTTAAGGCTTTCTTT CASSQGQGFKAFF TRBD1 TRBJ1-1 NA TRBV14
TGTGCCAGTAGAGGACAGACCCCCGGGGGTTTCAAAGAGACCCAGTACTTC CASRGQTPGGFKETQYF NA TRBJ2-5 NA TRBV19
TGCAGCGTTGGGGGACTCCCGGACCATGGCTACACCTTC CSVGGLPDHGYTF NA TRBJ1-2 NA TRBV29-1
TGCGCCAGCAGCTCCCCGGGACAGGGGAGCTCCTACAATGAGCAGTTCTTC CASSSPGQGSSYNEQFF TRBD1 TRBJ2-1 NA TRBV5-1
TGTGCCACCATCGACAGGACTACCGAAGCTTTCTTT CATIDRTTEAFF NA TRBJ1-1 NA TRBV6-1
TGTGCCAGCAGCTTACAGGGAGCGGGCAATGAGCAGTTCTTC CASSLQGAGNEQFF NA TRBJ2-1 NA TRBV11-3
TGTGCCAGCAGCTTAGGCTGGGGCGGTAAAGGGGAGACCCAGTACTTC CASSLGWGGKGETQYF NA TRBJ2-5 NA TRBV5-8
TGTGCCAGCAGTCGGGACAGGCCTAATGAAAAACTGTTTTTT CASSRDRPNEKLFF TRBD1 TRBJ1-4 once TRBV27
TGTGCCAGCAGCCCTACACGGAACACTGAAGCTTTCTTT CASSPTRNTEAFF NA TRBJ1-1 NA TRBV6-5
TGCAGCACCCGAAGGGGGCGAGTTACTGGCTACACCTTC CSTRRGRVTGYTF TRBD1 TRBJ1-2 medium-sized TRBV29-1
TGTGCCAGCTCACCACTCCTCTACAGGGGGCTGGTAGGGTTGGGCACTGAAGCTTTCTTT CASSPLLYRGLVGLGTEAFF TRBD1 TRBJ1-1 NA TRBV18
TGTGCCAGCAGTGAAGCGGGGATCGGGATCTCTGGAAACACCATATATTTT CASSEAGIGISGNTIYF NA TRBJ1-3 few TRBV2
TGTGCCAGCAGTGACGAGGACGGGGTCGCGAACACCGGGGAGCTGTTTTTT CASSDEDGVANTGELFF NA TRBJ2-2 NA TRBV2
TGCGCCAGCAGCTTGACAAGCGGGGGTCAGAAAGAGCAGTTCTTC CASSLTSGGQKEQFF TRBD2 TRBJ2-1 NA TRBV5-1
TGCGCCAGCAGCTCAGGGACTAGCGGCGAGACCCAGTACTTC CASSSGTSGETQYF TRBD2 TRBJ2-5 NA TRBV5-1
TGTGCCAGCAGTTACTGGGGTTCCTACGAGCAGTACTTC CASSYWGSYEQYF NA TRBJ2-7 NA TRBV6-5
TGTGCCTGGAGTGTACTTATGGGACATTTCGAGCAGTACTTC CAWSVLMGHFEQYF NA TRBJ2-7 NA TRBV30
TGTGCCAGCAGCTCCAGATCAGGGAATGGCTACACCTTC CASSSRSGNGYTF NA TRBJ1-2 few TRBV7-9
TGTGCCAGTAGTATTAGTGGAGGGAATCAGCCCCAGCATTTT CASSISGGNQPQHF NA TRBJ1-5 NA TRBV19
TGTGCCAGCAGTGAACCCCGCGCAGGGGGCCTTTTGTCACCCCTCCACTTT CASSEPRAGGLLSPLHF TRBD1 TRBJ1-6 NA TRBV6-1
TGTGCCAGCAGCCACCGCGGGGGTGTTGAGACCCAGTACTTC CASSHRGGVETQYF TRBD2 TRBJ2-5 NA TRBV7-9
TGCGCCAGCAGCCAAGTTTTCGGGAGGAGAAACGGCTATGGCTACACCTTC CASSQVFGRRNGYGYTF NA TRBJ1-2 NA TRBV4-1